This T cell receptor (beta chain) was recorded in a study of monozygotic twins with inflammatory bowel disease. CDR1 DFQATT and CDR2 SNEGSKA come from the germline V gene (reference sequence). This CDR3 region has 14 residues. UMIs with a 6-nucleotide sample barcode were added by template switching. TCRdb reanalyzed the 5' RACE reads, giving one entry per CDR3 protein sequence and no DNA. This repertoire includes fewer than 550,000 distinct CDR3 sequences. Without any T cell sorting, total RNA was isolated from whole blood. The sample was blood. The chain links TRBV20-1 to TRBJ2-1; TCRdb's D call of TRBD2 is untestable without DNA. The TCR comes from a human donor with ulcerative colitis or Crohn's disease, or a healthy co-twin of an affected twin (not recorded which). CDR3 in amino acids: CSAPKAGGVSEQFF.